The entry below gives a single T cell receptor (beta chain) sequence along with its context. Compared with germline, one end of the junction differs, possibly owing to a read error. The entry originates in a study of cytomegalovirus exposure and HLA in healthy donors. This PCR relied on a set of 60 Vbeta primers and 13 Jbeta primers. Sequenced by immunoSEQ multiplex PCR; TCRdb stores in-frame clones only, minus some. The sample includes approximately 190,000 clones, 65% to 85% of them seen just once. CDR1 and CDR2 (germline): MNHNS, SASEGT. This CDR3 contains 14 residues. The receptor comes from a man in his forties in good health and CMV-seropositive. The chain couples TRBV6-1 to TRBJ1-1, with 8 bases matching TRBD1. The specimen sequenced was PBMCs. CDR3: CASSPRTGNAEAFF. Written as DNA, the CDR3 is TGTGCCAGCAGTCCTCGGACAGGGAACGCTGAAGCTTTCTTT.